This TCR beta chain was retrieved from a study of identical twins. A word on this clonotype: The junction departs from germline at one end; a sequencing error may be responsible.

All of the donors were Caucasians in good health. TCRdb ran MiXCR on the 5' RACE reads and lists one entry per CDR3 protein. The sample records about 1.7 million distinct CDR3 sequences, around a third being singletons. Germline V lookup: CDR1 MNHNS, CDR2 SASEGT. This CDR3 is built from 16 residues. The source material was cord blood. The source is a newborn girl in good health. V is TRBV6-1 and J is TRBJ2-7, with D uncertain. The CDR3 loop is CVSSERIEWSLNEQYF. CDR3 sequence (DNA): TGTGTCAGCAGTGAACGTATAGAGTGGTCTCTAAACGAGCAGTACTTC.